This T cell receptor beta chain was captured in a study of early T cells in non-severe SARS-CoV-2 infection. From the 5' RACE reads, TCRdb called clonotypes with MiXCR, one entry per CDR3 protein. The sample has some 80,000 distinct CDR3 sequences, 5% seen once. This clonotype occurred a few times. The germline gives CDR1 MNHEY, CDR2 SVGAGI. The CDR3 has 14 residues. Trimming shortened V by 5 bases and J by 3 bases, and 13 bases separated the two germline ends. J is TRBJ1-2 and V is TRBV6-5; TRBD1 might be the D (6 bases). The specimen comprised whole blood, sampled at baseline. This sequence was found in an adult who was a healthcare worker with PCR-confirmed SARS-CoV-2 infection or an uninfected control (not recorded which). This CDR3 reads CASSTQQGDYGYTF. For the CDR3, the DNA is TGTGCCAGCAGTACCCAACAGGGAGACTATGGCTACACCTTC.